This T cell receptor beta chain was identified during a study of tumor-infiltrating lymphocytes in primary liver carcinoma. V lost 10 bases and J lost 4, with 18 bases in between. The CDR3 runs 14 residues. The germline V gene has CDR1 SGHAT and CDR2 FQNNGV. A constant-region primer served to make TCR beta cDNA from around 540 ng total RNA. Nested multiplex PCR, run for three rounds with slightly modified ARM-PCR, yielded TCR beta libraries. PCR rounds one and two used TRBV1-TRBV30 forward primers with a C-beta reverse primer for 10 cycles each. TCRdb recomputed calls from the multiplex PCR reads with MiXCR, one row per CDR3 protein. The sample consists of about 320,000 distinct CDR3 sequences, roughly 60% of them appearing once. Out of unsorted whole blood came the blood RNA, and germline DNA was extracted as well.

The V and J genes are TRBV11-2 and TRBJ2-3; D is perhaps TRBD2 (5 bases). Material for sequencing was peripheral blood. This receptor was taken from a man aged 40-49 years with primary liver carcinoma and hepatitis B virus infection. In DNA, the CDR3 is TGTGCCAACAGTACTAGGCGTCAACCAGATACGCAGTATTTT. Translation: CANSTRRQPDTQYF. Full variable domain (outside the CDR3, taken from reference TRBV11-2 and TRBJ2-3): EAGVAQSPRYKIIEKRQSVAFWCNPISGHATLYWYQQILGQGPKLLIQFQNNGVVDDSQLPKDRFSAERLKGVDSTLKIQPAKLEDSAVYLCANSTRRQPDTQYFGPGTRLTVL.